The next 18 T cell receptor beta chains were all read from a single sample in a study of blood T cell repertoires in COVID-19. Measured with immunoSEQ multiplex PCR; TCRdb has only the in-frame clones, and not every one. Of 95,000 to 120,000 clones in the sample, about three quarters were seen once. Sample: peripheral blood. These receptors were obtained from a woman aged 40 to 55 with acute or convalescent COVID-19.

This clone was recorded once. Written as DNA, the CDR3 is TGCGCCAGCAGCTCCCTCGGACAGGGGGAGGTCAATGAGCAGTTCTTC. Translating gives CASSSLGQGEVNEQFF. V is TRBV5-1 and J is TRBJ2-1, with 10 positions matching TRBD1. Germline loops: CDR1 SGHRS, CDR2 YFSETQ. V was pared by 3 bases and J by 6 bases, with 9 bases of the junction left unmatched. The CDR3 spans 16 residues.

This clone has just a few counts. The genes are TRBV12-3 or TRBV12-4 and TRBJ2-3; D gene uncertain. Trimming pared 5 bases from V and 3 bases from J, leaving 3 bases between. The CDR3 has 11 residues. The CDR3 nucleotides are TGTGCCAGCAGTGAGACAGATACGCAGTATTTT. This sequence encodes CASSETDTQYF.

J is TRBJ2-1 and V is TRBV12-5; weak D call: TRBD1 (5 bases). This CDR3 contains 13 residues. Germline V lookup: CDR1 LGHNT, CDR2 FRNRAP. The V end lost 2 bases, the J end lost 8 bases, and 10 bases lay between the germline ends. The CDR3 DNA is TGTGCTAGTGGTTTGTCAGGGTCCCATGAGCAGTTCTTC. Encoded protein: CASGLSGSHEQFF.

This clone was recorded a few times. V and J are TRBV4-1 and TRBJ2-1; TRBD2 is a possible D gene (6 bases). Trimming stripped 1 base from V and 5 bases from J, with 12 bases between. Germline V gene lookup returns CDR1 MGHRA and CDR2 YSYEKL. This CDR3 has 15 residues. In DNA, the CDR3 is TGCGCCAGCAGCCAAGCCAGACTAGACAACAATGAGCAGTTCTTC. It translates to CASSQARLDNNEQFF.

V and J are TRBV28 and TRBJ1-2; D ambiguous. Trimming shortened V by 10 bases and J by 4 bases, and 13 bases separated the two germline ends. Germline CDR1 is MDHEN and CDR2 is SYDVKM. The CDR3 extends over 12 amino acids. CDR3 sequence: CATSDSVYGYTF. The CDR3 DNA sequence: TGTGCCACTTCAGATTCCGTCTATGGCTACACCTTC.

The V call is TRBV2, the J call TRBJ1-2; 8 bases map to TRBD1. The CDR3 sequence is 14 residues long. With 8 bases clipped from V and 4 bases from J, the junction kept 9 bases outside the gene matches. Looked up from germline, CDR1 is SNHLY and CDR2 is FYNNEI. The CDR3 region has the DNA TGTGCCAGCCGACCGGGACAGGCGTTCTATGGCTACACCTTC. Its protein is CASRPGQAFYGYTF. The variable domain in full, completed from reference TRBV2 and TRBJ1-2, reads EPEVTQTPSHQVTQMGQEVILRCVPISNHLYFYWYRQILGQKVEFLVSFYNNEISEKSEIFDDQFSVERPDGSNFTLKIRSTKLEDSAMYFCASRPGQAFYGYTFGSGTRLTVV.

The J gene is TRBJ1-1, the V gene TRBV3-1 (or the pseudogene TRBV3-2); D not certain. The germline V gene encodes CDR1 LGHDT and CDR2 YNNKEL (reference sequence). The length of the CDR3 is 15 residues. With 1 base removed from V and 1 base from J, the gap between germline ends came to 10 bases. CDR3 sequence: CASSQAPGRNTEAFF. CDR3 nucleotides: TGTGCCAGCAGCCAAGCCCCAGGCAGGAACACTGAAGCTTTCTTT.

J is TRBJ2-4 and V is TRBV3-1 (or the pseudogene TRBV3-2); D may be TRBD1 (6 bases). CDR1 is LGHDT, CDR2 YNNKEL, per germline (reference sequence). Trimming removed 5 bases from V and 3 bases from J, with 14 bases in between. The CDR3 is 15 residues long. CDR3 residues: CASSDRRQVKNIQYF. CDR3 coding DNA: TGTGCCAGCAGCGACCGTCGACAGGTCAAAAACATTCAGTACTTC.

This clone was recorded once. The gene calls are TRBV27 and TRBJ1-1; D not resolved. CDR1 is MNHEY, CDR2 SMNVEV, per germline (reference sequence). The CDR3 spans 16 residues. The V end lost 4 bases, the J end lost 1 base, and 16 bases lay between the germline ends. CDR3: CASSSPSFAGNTEAFF. In nucleotides, the CDR3 is TGTGCCAGCAGTTCCCCCTCTTTTGCGGGGAACACTGAAGCTTTCTTT.

This clone was observed once. This rearrangement joins TRBV6-5 to TRBJ2-1; 8 nucleotides align to TRBD2. Losses at the gene ends were 6 bases for V and 6 bases for J; bases not matched to a gene: 7. CDR3 length: 14 amino acids. Germline CDR1 is MNHEY and CDR2 is SVGAGI. Written as DNA, the CDR3 is TGTGCCAGCAGGGACGGGGGGGCCGGCAATGAGCAGTTCTTC. Its protein product is CASRDGGAGNEQFF.

The chain recombines TRBV30 with TRBJ1-3, with 10 bases fitting TRBD1. Germline CDR1 is GTSNPN and CDR2 is SVGIG (reference sequence). The J segment lost 14 bases and the V segment lost 5 bases, leaving 12 bases of the junction unmatched. CDR3 size: 13 residues. CDR3 protein: CAWLRDRGSPLYF. The CDR3, as DNA: TGTGCCTGGCTCCGGGACAGGGGATCCCCCCTATATTTT.

V is TRBV27 and J is TRBJ2-5; 7 bases agree with TRBD1. CDR3 length: 17 residues. Germline CDR1 is MNHEY and CDR2 is SMNVEV (reference sequence). The ends lost 0 bases at V and 5 bases at J; junction bases unmatched: 12. CDR3 sequence (DNA): TGTGCCAGCAGTTTATCTTTCCCCGGGACAGTGGACGAGACCCAGTACTTC. It encodes CASSLSFPGTVDETQYF.

CDR3 DNA sequence: TGTGCCAGCAGTGAAGGAATGTCCGCCCTGGGGGCGGTACAAGAGACCCAGTACTTC. Translation: CASSEGMSALGAVQETQYF. V and J are TRBV6-1 and TRBJ2-5; TRBD1 is a possible D gene (6 bases). Germline CDR1 reads MNHNS; CDR2 reads SASEGT. V was pared by 1 base and J by 2 bases, with 23 bases between. The CDR3 contains 19 residues.

The chain recombines TRBV4-1 with TRBJ2-5; perhaps TRBD2 as D (6 bases). The germline CDR1 and CDR2 sequences are MGHRA and YSYEKL. Deletions cut 3 bases from V and 9 bases from J, with 17 bases between. The CDR3 is made up of 14 amino acids. The CDR3 DNA reads as TGCGCCAGCAGCCAGGAAGCGGGCCGAAGGGCCCAGTACTTC. Protein sequence: CASSQEAGRRAQYF.

The gene calls are TRBV11-3 and TRBJ1-6, with a tentative D call TRBD1 (6 bases). CDR3 length: 15 amino acids. The ends were cut back, 2 bases at V and 10 bases at J, with 15 bases in the middle. CDR1 is SGHNT, CDR2 YENEEA, per germline. As DNA, the CDR3 is TGTGCCAGCAGCTTAAGAGGGGGGGCTGGATCACCCCTCCACTTT. Encoded protein: CASSLRGGAGSPLHF. Full variable domain (outside the CDR3, taken from reference TRBV11-3 and TRBJ1-6): EAGVVQSPRYKIIEKKQPVAFWCNPISGHNTLYWYLQNLGQGPELLIRYENEEAVDDSQLPKDRFSAERLKGVDSTLKIQPAELGDSAVYLCASSLRGGAGSPLHFGNGTRLTVT.

This clone has only one observation. This chain links TRBV6-5 with TRBJ1-6; 10 bases match TRBD1. Germline lookup yields CDR1 MNHEY and CDR2 SVGAGI. The CDR3 is 14 amino acids. V shed 6 bases and J 7 bases; nucleotides not matched to a gene: 3. The CDR3, as DNA: TGTGCCAGCAGAGGGACAGGGGAAAATTCACCCCTCCACTTT. Amino acids: CASRGTGENSPLHF.

This clone showed up just a few times. This chain links TRBV3-1 (or the pseudogene TRBV3-2) with TRBJ2-7; a possible D gene is TRBD1 (6 bases). CDR1 and CDR2 (germline): LGHDT, YNNKEL (reference sequence). Trimming took off 4 bases at V and 2 bases at J, with 12 bases between the two ends. CDR3 length: 14 amino acids. CDR3 sequence: CASSLRTVTYEQYF. CDR3 sequence (DNA): TGTGCCAGCAGCCTCCGGACAGTTACCTACGAGCAGTACTTC.

The chain combines TRBV2 with TRBJ2-6; weak D call: TRBD2 (7 bases). Trimming removed 7 bases at V and 2 bases at J, with 15 bases between. There are 16 residues in the CDR3. In germline, CDR1 is SNHLY, CDR2 FYNNEI. In nucleotides, the CDR3 is TGTGCCAGCACCCCCGGGGGGCGCCCTGGGGCCAACGTCCTGACTTTC. Its translation: CASTPGGRPGANVLTF.